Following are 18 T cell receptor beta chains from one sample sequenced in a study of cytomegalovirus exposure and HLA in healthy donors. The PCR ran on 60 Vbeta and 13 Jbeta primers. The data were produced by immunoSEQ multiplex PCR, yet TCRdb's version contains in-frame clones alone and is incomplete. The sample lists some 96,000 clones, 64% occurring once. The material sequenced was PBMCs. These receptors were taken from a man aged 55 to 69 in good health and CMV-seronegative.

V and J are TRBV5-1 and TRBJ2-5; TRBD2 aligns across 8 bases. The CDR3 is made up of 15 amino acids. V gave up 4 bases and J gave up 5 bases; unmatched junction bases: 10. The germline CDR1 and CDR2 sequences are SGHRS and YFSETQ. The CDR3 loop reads CASSAGGGLAETQYF. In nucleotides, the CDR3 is TGCGCCAGCAGCGCCGGGGGGGGCCTAGCGGAGACCCAGTACTTC.

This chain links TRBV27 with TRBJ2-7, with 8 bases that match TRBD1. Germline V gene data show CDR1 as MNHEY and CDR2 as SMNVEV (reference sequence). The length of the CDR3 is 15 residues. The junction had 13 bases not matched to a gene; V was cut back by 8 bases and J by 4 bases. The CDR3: CASARQGSIGYEQYF. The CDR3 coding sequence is TGTGCCAGCGCCAGACAGGGGTCTATCGGGTACGAGCAGTACTTC.

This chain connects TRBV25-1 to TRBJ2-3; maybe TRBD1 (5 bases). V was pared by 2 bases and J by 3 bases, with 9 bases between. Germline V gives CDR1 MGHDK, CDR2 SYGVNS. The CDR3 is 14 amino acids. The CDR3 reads CASSEQGGTDTQYF. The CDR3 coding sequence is TGTGCCAGCAGTGAACAGGGTGGGACAGATACGCAGTATTTT. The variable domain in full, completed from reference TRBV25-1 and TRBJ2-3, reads EADIYQTPRYLVIGTGKKITLECSQTMGHDKMYWYQQDPGMELHLIHYSYGVNSTEKGDLSSESTVSRIRTEHFPLTLESARPSHTSQYLCASSEQGGTDTQYFGPGTRLTVL.

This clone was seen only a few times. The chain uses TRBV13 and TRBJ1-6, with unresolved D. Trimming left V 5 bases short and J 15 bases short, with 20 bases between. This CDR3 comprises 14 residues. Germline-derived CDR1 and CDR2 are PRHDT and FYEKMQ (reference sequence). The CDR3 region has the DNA TGTGCCAGCAGCCCCTACAGCGCCTCCGGGATCCTCCACTTT. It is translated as CASSPYSASGILHF. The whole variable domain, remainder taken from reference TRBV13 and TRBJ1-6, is AAGVIQSPRHLIKEKRETATLKCYPIPRHDTVYWYQQGPGQDPQFLISFYEKMQSDKGSIPDRFSAQQFSDYHSELNMSSLELGDSALYFCASSPYSASGILHFGNGTRLTVT.

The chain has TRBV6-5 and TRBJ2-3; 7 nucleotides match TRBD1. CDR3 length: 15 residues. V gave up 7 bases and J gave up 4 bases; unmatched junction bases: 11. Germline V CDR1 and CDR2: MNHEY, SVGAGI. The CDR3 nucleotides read TGTGCCAGCAAAAAAAGGGACAGTAGATCAGATACGCAGTATTTT. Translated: CASKKRDSRSDTQYF.

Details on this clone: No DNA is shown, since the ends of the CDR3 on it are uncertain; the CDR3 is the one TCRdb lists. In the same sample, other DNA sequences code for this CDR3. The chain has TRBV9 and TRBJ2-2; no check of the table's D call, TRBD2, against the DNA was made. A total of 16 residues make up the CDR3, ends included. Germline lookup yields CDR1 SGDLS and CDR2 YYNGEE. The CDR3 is CASSVGGGSHTGELFF.

In DNA, the CDR3 is TGTGCCAGCAGCCAGGGGACTAGCGGGGGGGCCGCTGATGAGCAGTTCTTC. Translation gives CASSQGTSGGAADEQFF. The V and J genes are TRBV4-2 and TRBJ2-1, with TRBD2 identical over 16 bases. V was clipped by 3 bases and J by 8 bases; unmatched bases: 7. CDR1 and CDR2 from the germline V gene are LGHNA and YNFKEQ. This CDR3 has 17 residues.

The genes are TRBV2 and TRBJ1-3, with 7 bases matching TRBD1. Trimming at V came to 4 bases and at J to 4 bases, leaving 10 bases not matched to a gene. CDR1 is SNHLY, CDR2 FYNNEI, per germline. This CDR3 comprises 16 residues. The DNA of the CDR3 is TGTGCCAGCAGTGGGGGGGCCACAGGGGTCGGAAACACCATATATTTT. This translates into CASSGGATGVGNTIYF. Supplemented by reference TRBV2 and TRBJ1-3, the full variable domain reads EPEVTQTPSHQVTQMGQEVILRCVPISNHLYFYWYRQILGQKVEFLVSFYNNEISEKSEIFDDQFSVERPDGSNFTLKIRSTKLEDSAMYFCASSGGATGVGNTIYFGEGSWLTVV.

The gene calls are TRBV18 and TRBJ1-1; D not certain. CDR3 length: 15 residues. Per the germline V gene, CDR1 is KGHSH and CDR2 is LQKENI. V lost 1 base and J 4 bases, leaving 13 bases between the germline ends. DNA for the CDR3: TGTGCCAGCTCACCACTAGCGGGATGGGGCACTGAAGCTTTCTTT. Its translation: CASSPLAGWGTEAFF.

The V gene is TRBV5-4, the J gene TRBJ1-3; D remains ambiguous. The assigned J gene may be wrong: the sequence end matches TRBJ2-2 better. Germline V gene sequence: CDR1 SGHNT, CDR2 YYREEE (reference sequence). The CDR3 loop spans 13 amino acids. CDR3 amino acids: CASSSQNTGELFF. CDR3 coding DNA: TGTGCCAGCAGCTCCCAGAACACCGGGGAGCTGTTTTTT.

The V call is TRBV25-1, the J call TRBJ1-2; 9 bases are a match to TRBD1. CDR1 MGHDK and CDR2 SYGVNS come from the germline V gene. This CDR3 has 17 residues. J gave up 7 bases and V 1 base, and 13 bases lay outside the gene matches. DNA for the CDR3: TGTGCCAGCAGTGAATTCTCGGACAGGGGAGGTGGTAGTGGCTACACCTTC. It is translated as CASSEFSDRGGGSGYTF.

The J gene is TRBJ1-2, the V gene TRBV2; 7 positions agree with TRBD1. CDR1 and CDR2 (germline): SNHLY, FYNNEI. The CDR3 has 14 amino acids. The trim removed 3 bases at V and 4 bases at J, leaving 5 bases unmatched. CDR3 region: CASSEMAGGYGYTF. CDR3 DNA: TGTGCCAGCAGTGAGATGGCAGGGGGCTATGGCTACACCTTC.

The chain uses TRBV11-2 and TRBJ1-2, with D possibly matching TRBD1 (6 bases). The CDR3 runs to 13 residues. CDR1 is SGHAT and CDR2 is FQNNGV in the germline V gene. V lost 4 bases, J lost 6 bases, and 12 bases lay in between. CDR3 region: CASSSLQGDGYTF. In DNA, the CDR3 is TGTGCCAGCAGCTCGCTACAGGGTGATGGCTACACCTTC.

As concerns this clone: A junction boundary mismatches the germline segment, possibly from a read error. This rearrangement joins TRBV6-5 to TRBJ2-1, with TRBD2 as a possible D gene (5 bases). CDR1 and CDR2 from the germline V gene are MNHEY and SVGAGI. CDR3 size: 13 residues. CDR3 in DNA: TGTGCCAGCACCAAGGACTCCTCCAATGAGCAGTTCTTC. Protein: CASTKDSSNEQFF.

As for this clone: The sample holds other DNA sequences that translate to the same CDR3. The CDR3 sequence is CASSESRGGSTDTQYF. CDR3 DNA sequence: TGTGCCAGCAGTGAGTCTCGCGGGGGGAGCACAGATACGCAGTATTTT. This chain joins TRBV6-1 and TRBJ2-3; the match to TRBD2 covers 8 bases. The CDR3 consists of 16 residues. V shed 3 bases and J 0 bases; nucleotides not matched to a gene: 5. CDR1 and CDR2 from the germline V gene are MNHNS and SASEGT.

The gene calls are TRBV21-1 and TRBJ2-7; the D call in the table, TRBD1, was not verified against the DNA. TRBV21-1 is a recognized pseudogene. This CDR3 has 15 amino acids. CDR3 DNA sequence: TGTGCCAGCAGCACAGGGGGCGAAGAGCGTGCCGAGCAGTACTTC. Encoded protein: CASSTGGEERAEQYF.

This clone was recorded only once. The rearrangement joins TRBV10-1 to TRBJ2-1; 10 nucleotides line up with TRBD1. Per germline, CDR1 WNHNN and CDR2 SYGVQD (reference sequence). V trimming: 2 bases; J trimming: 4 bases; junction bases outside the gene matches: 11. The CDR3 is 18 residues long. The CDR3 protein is CASSEDRGRALSYNEQFF. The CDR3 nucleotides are TGCGCCAGCAGTGAGGACAGGGGGCGAGCACTCTCTTACAATGAGCAGTTCTTC.

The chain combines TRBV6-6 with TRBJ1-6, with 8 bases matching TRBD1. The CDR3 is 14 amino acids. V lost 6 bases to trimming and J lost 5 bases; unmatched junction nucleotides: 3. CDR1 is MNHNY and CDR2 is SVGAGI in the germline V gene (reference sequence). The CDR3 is CASRRDRNNSPLHF. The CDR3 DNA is TGTGCCAGCAGGAGGGACAGGAATAATTCACCCCTCCACTTT.